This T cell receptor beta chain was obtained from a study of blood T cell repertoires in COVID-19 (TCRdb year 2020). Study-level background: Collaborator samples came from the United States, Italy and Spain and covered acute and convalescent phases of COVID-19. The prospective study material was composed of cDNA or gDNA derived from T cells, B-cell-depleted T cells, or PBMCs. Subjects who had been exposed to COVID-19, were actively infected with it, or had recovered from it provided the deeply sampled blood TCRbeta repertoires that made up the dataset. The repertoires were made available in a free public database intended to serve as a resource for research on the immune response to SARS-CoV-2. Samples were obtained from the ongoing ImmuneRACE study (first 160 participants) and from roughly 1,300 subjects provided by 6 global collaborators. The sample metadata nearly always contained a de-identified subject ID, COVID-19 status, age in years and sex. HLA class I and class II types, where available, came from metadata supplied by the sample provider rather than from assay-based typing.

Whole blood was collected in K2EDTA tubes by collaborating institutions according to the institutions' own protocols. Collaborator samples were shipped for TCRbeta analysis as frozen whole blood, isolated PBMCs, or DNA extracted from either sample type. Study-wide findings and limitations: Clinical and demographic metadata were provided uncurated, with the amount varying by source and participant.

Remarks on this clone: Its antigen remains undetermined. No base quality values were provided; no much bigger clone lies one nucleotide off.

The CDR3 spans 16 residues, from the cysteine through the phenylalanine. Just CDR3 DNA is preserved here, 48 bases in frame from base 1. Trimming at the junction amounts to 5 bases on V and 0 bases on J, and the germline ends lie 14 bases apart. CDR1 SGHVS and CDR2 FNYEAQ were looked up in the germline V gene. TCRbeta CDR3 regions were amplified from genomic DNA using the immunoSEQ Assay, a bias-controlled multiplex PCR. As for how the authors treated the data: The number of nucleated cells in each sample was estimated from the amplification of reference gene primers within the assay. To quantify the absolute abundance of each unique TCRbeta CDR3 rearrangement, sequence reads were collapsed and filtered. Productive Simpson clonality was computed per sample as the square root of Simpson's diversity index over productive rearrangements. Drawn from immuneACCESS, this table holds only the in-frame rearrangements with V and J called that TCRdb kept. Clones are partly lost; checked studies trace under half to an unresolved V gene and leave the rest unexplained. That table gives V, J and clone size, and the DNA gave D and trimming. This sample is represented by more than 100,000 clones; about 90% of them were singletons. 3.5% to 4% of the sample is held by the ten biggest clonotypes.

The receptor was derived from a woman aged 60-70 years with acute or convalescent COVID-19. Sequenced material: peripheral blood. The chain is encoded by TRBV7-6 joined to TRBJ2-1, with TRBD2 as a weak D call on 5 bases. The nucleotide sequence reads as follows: TGTGCCAGCAGCCCTGTAGGACTTAGCTCCTACAATGAGCAGTTCTTC. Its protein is CASSPVGLSSYNEQFF.